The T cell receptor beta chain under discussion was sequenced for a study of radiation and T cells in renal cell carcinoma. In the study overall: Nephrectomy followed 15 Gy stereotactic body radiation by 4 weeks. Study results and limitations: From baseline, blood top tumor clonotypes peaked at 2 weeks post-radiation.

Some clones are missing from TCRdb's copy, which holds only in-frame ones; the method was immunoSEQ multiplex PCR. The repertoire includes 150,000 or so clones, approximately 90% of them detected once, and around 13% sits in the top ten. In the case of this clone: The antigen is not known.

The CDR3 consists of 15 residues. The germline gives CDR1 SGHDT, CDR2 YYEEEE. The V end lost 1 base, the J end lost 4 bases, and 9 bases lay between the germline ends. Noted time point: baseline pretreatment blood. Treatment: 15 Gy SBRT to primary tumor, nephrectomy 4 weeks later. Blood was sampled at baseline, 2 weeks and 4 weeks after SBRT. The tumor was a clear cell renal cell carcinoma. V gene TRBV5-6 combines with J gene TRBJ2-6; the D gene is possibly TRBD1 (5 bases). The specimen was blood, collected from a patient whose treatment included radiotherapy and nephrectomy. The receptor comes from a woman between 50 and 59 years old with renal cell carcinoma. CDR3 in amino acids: CASSLQGAGANVLTF. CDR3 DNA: TGTGCCAGCAGCTTGCAAGGGGCCGGGGCCAACGTCCTGACTTTC.